This T cell receptor (beta chain) was sequenced in a study of T-cell reconstitution after alpha-beta-depleted transplantation in children. The authors prepared the TCRbeta library with unique molecular identifiers. MiXCR, applied by TCRdb to the PCR reads, yields one record per CDR3 protein. The sample lists under 140,000 distinct CDR3 sequences, under 13% occurring once. This clonotype was picked up many times. This receptor was obtained from a human donor who donated a stem cell graft to a child with acute lymphoblastic leukemia. The sequences come from PBMCs from the stem cell graft donor, collected from the stem cell graft.

CDR3 DNA: TGCAGTGCCCGAGGGGGCAGGGATGGATCCTACGAGCAGTACTTC. Translation: CSARGGRDGSYEQYF. The gene calls are TRBV20-1 and TRBJ2-7, with 7 bases lining up with TRBD1. CDR1 is DFQATT, CDR2 SNEGSKA, per germline (reference sequence). The CDR3 extends over 15 amino acids. Unmatched junction bases numbered 12, after V lost 6 bases and J lost 1 base.